This T cell receptor (beta chain) is from a study of Graves' ophthalmopathy and Graves' hyperthyroidism. This clonotype was seen repeatedly, ten times or more. The V end was cut by 6 bases, the J end by 7 bases, with 21 bases between. The germline CDR1 and CDR2 sequences are MDHEN and SYDVKM. CDR3 length equals 15 residues. RNA served as the template for amplifying TCR beta CDR3 regions. HTBI primers served in a first-round RT-PCR, which a second-round multiplex PCR followed. TCRdb passed the multiplex PCR reads through MiXCR, listing each CDR3 protein once. The data contain about 400,000 distinct CDR3 sequences, 15% of them seen just once; the ten biggest clones take up around 6.6%.

The J gene is TRBJ1-2, the V gene TRBV28; no clear D gene. This receptor was taken from a woman aged 18-29 years with stable Graves' hyperthyroidism. The material sequenced was peripheral blood. CDR3 sequence: CASSTVQPLGIGYTF. CDR3 DNA sequence: TGTGCCAGCAGCACGGTCCAGCCCTTGGGGATTGGCTACACCTTC.